Below, 5 T cell receptor beta chains from the same sample are listed, as sequenced in a study of blood T cell repertoires in COVID-19. Data came from immunoSEQ multiplex PCR; TCRdb stores just in-frame clones and leaves some out. The data show roughly 150,000 clones, with about 80% seen just once and about 2.1% held by the top ten. Specimen: peripheral blood. These receptors were obtained from a woman older than 75 with acute or convalescent COVID-19.

The chain combines TRBV20-1 with TRBJ2-7; D is undetermined. Trimming removed 4 bases at V and 1 base at J, with 5 bases between. Germline CDR1 and CDR2: DFQATT and SNEGSKA (reference sequence). The CDR3 totals 11 residues. This CDR3 reads CSATRSYEQYF. DNA of the CDR3: TGCAGTGCTACTAGATCCTACGAGCAGTACTTC.

The chain carries TRBV18 and TRBJ2-7; TRBD1 is a possible D gene (6 bases). Germline CDR1 KGHSH, CDR2 LQKENI. The V end was cut by 3 bases, the J end by 1 base, with 13 bases between. The CDR3 runs to 15 residues. The CDR3: CASSPQTGTSYEQYF. CDR3 coding DNA: TGTGCCAGCTCACCCCAGACGGGGACATCCTACGAGCAGTACTTC.

The genes are TRBV11-2 and TRBJ2-2; D remains ambiguous. Germline V lookup: CDR1 SGHAT, CDR2 FQNNGV. CDR3 length: 12 amino acids. Trimming stripped 5 bases from V and 2 bases from J, with 3 bases between. CDR3 sequence: CASSLNTGELFF. Here the CDR3 DNA reads TGTGCCAGCAGCCTAAACACCGGGGAGCTGTTTTTT.

This clone was seen a single time. CDR3 sequence: CASSSVYGGSQPQHF. The DNA of the CDR3 is TGTGCCAGCAGCTCGGTCTACGGGGGATCTCAGCCCCAGCATTTT. V and J are TRBV28 and TRBJ1-5; weak D call: TRBD1 (5 bases). With 6 bases removed from V and 6 bases from J, the gap between germline ends came to 18 bases. Germline V gene sequence: CDR1 MDHEN, CDR2 SYDVKM. The CDR3 spans 15 residues.

The sample holds a few counts of this clone. This sequence joins TRBV5-4 and TRBJ1-1; 10 nucleotides line up with TRBD1. The CDR3 is 13 amino acids. V lost 5 bases, J lost 5 bases, and 3 bases stayed unmatched. Germline V gene data show CDR1 as SGHNT and CDR2 as YYREEE (reference sequence). The CDR3: CASRRGQGTEAFF. CDR3 DNA sequence: TGTGCCAGCAGGCGGGGACAGGGGACTGAAGCTTTCTTT.